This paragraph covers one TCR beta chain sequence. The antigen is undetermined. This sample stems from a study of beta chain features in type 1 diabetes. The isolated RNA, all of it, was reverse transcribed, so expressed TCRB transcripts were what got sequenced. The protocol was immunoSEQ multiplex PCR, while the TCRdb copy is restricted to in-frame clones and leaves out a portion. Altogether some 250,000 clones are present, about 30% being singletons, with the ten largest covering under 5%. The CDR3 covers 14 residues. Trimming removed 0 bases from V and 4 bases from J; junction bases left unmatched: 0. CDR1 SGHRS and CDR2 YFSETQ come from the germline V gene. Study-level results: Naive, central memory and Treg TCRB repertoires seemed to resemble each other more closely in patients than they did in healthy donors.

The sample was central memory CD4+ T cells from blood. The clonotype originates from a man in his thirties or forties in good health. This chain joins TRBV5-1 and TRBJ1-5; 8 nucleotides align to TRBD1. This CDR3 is CASSLGDRNQPQHF. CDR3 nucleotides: TGCGCCAGCAGCTTGGGGGACAGGAATCAGCCCCAGCATTTT.